This is a list of T cell receptor beta chains from one sample in a study of blood T cell repertoires in COVID-19. Profiling relied on immunoSEQ multiplex PCR, and the TCRdb table lists in-frame clones only, not all of them. The repertoire consists of roughly 53,000 clones, with more than 85% occurring once and the leading ten covering 3.1%. The sample consisted of peripheral blood. These receptors all stem from a human donor in a cohort sampled during active COVID-19. The CDR3 runs from the conserved cysteine through the conserved F or W. The D gene is left open where the match is weak. The size entry is marked missing in some rows and otherwise reads once, few, many or a size class.

v_gene	abundance	j_gene	d_gene	CDR3nt	CDR3aa
TRBV9	-	TRBJ2-7	-	TGTGCCAGCAGCCTCGGAGGGAACCCCTACGAGCAGTACTTC	CASSLGGNPYEQYF
TRBV27	-	TRBJ2-1	TRBD1	TGTGCCAGCAGTAGGAGGACAGGGGACTCAAAGGGGAATGAGCAGTTCTTC	CASSRRTGDSKGNEQFF
TRBV6-2/TRBV6-3	-	TRBJ1-6	TRBD1	TGTGCCAGCAGTTCGACAGGGGATTCACCCCTCCACTTT	CASSSTGDSPLHF
TRBV27	-	TRBJ2-1	-	TGTGCCAGCAGTCACCCTGGAGACAATGAGCAGTTCTTC	CASSHPGDNEQFF
TRBV11-3	-	TRBJ2-1	TRBD2	TGTGCCAGCAGCTTAGCGGCTAGCGGGCCCTACAATGAGCAGTTCTTC	CASSLAASGPYNEQFF
TRBV11-3	-	TRBJ2-2	TRBD1	TGTGCCAGCAGCCCGGGGGGACAGGGAGGTAACTGGGAGCTGTTTTTT	CASSPGGQGGNWELFF
TRBV18	-	TRBJ2-5	TRBD1	TGTGCCAGCTCACCCGACAGGGGGCTGGTGGAGACCCAGTACTTC	CASSPDRGLVETQYF
TRBV24-1	-	TRBJ1-5	-	TGTGCCACCTCAGGGGAAGTTGGCAATCAGCCCCAGCATTTT	CATSGEVGNQPQHF
TRBV18	-	TRBJ1-2	-	TGTGCCAGCTCAGCAGGATCCGATCTCTATGGCTACACCTTC	CASSAGSDLYGYTF
TRBV28	once	TRBJ2-3	TRBD2	TGTGCCAGCAGTCCGCCTAGCGGGGGCACAGATACGCAGTATTTT	CASSPPSGGTDTQYF
TRBV4-1	once	TRBJ2-3	-	TGCGCCAGCAGCCCCTCGGGGGAGCATGCGGATACGCAGTATTTT	CASSPSGEHADTQYF
TRBV30	-	TRBJ2-1	TRBD2	TGTGCCTGGATCAATGTAGCGGGAGGGCCCCCCGTGTCCAATGAGCAGTTCTTC	CAWINVAGGPPVSNEQFF
TRBV4-1	-	TRBJ1-4	-	TGCGCCAGCAGCCAAGCGGCGGCAGAAGTTAATGAAAAACTGTTTTTT	CASSQAAAEVNEKLFF
TRBV28	-	TRBJ1-3	TRBD1	TGTGCCAGCAGACTGACAGGGGGGCCTGGAAACACCATATATTTT	CASRLTGGPGNTIYF
TRBV19	once	TRBJ1-2	TRBD1	TGTGCCAGTAGTATCCCTTCCGACAGGGGAGGGAATGGCTACACCTTC	CASSIPSDRGGNGYTF
TRBV9	-	TRBJ2-3	-	TGTGCCAGCAGCGTTTTCCAGGGAGGAACGGATACGCAGTATTTT	CASSVFQGGTDTQYF
TRBV2	-	TRBJ1-2	TRBD1	TGTGCCAGCAGTCGGATTGGACAGGGAGACTATGGCTACACCTTC	CASSRIGQGDYGYTF
TRBV5-1	-	TRBJ2-5	TRBD2	TGCGCCAGCAGCTTGGCCCCTAGCGGGAGCTATTCGGGAGAGACCCAGTACTTC	CASSLAPSGSYSGETQYF
TRBV4-1	once	TRBJ1-5	-	TGCGCCAGCAGCCAATCCCCGGGAGGGAGCAATCAGCCCCAGCATTTT	CASSQSPGGSNQPQHF
TRBV4-3	-	TRBJ2-3	TRBD2	TGCGCCAGCAGCCACGACCGGCAGCGGGGGCTCCGGGGCACAGATACGCAGTATTTT	CASSHDRQRGLRGTDTQYF
TRBV24-1	-	TRBJ2-1	-	TGTGCCACCAGTGATCACTCGGACACTAACAATGAGCAGTTCTTC	CATSDHSDTNNEQFF
TRBV5-6	-	TRBJ2-5	TRBD1	TGTGCCAGCAGCTCACCCCAGGGAGAGGGGGCTAGTCAGGAGACCCAGTACTTC	CASSSPQGEGASQETQYF
TRBV21-1	-	TRBJ1-6	-	TGTGCCAGCAGCAGACGGGGACAGCAGGGTTCACCCCTCCACTTT	CASSRRGQQGSPLHF
TRBV6-5	-	TRBJ1-1	-	TGTGCCACTAGTTCTCAGAAGAACACTGAAGCTTTCTTT	CATSSQKNTEAFF
TRBV4-3	-	TRBJ1-4	-	TGCGCCAGCAGCCAAGATTTGGAGGAACTTAATGAAAAACTGTTTTTT	CASSQDLEELNEKLFF
TRBV10-3	-	TRBJ1-3	-	TGTGCCATCAGTGATAGATTACAGCCGGTCATATATTTT	CAISDRLQPVIYF
TRBV18	-	TRBJ2-5	-	TGTGCCAGCTCACCGAGTGGAGGGGACGGAGAGACCCAGTACTTC	CASSPSGGDGETQYF
TRBV11-3	-	TRBJ2-1	TRBD1	TGTGCCAGCAGCTTTAACCCCCGGGACAGCAAGCAGTTCTTC	CASSFNPRDSKQFF
TRBV10-3	-	TRBJ2-7	-	TGTGCCATCAGTGAGTCCTACAGTGGCAACGAGCAGTACTTC	CAISESYSGNEQYF
TRBV5-8	-	TRBJ2-5	-	TGTGCCAGCGCAGCTGATTTTCAGGGTGAGACCCAGTACTTC	CASAADFQGETQYF
TRBV5-1	-	TRBJ2-2	TRBD1	TGCGCCAGCACCTGGACCCAGGACAGGGAAATTGCCGGGGAGCTGTTTTTT	CASTWTQDREIAGELFF
TRBV18	-	TRBJ1-1	-	TGTGCCAGCACAAGGACTGAAATGAACACTGAAGCTTTCTTT	CASTRTEMNTEAFF
TRBV7-9	-	TRBJ2-6	-	TGTGCCAGCAGCTCTGACAGTTGGGGTTCTGGGGCCAACGTCCTGACTTTC	CASSSDSWGSGANVLTF
TRBV5-1	-	TRBJ2-5	TRBD2	TGCGCCAGCAGTTACTATAGCGGGTACCAAGAGACCCAGTACTTC	CASSYYSGYQETQYF
TRBV4-1	-	TRBJ2-5	-	TGCGCCAGCAGCCAAGAGGCGGGCACCCTTGGGGCCCAGTACTTC	CASSQEAGTLGAQYF
TRBV4-3	-	TRBJ2-1	TRBD2	TGCGCCAGCAGCCTTCATAGGGACGAGACTAGCGGGTACAATGAGCAGTTCTTC	CASSLHRDETSGYNEQFF
TRBV2	-	TRBJ1-5	-	TGTGCCAGCAGCGTTGGCAGGGTGGAGCCCCAGCATTTT	CASSVGRVEPQHF
TRBV2	-	TRBJ2-1	-	TGTGCCAGCTTGGACAGCTCCTACAATGAGCAGTTCTTC	CASLDSSYNEQFF
TRBV19	-	TRBJ1-5	-	TGTGCCAGTAGTCTGGGGCCCAAGGTCTCTTATAGCAATCAGCCCCAGCATTTT	CASSLGPKVSYSNQPQHF
TRBV4-1	-	TRBJ1-2	-	TGCGCCAGCAGCCAAGACCGGGGGGCTAGAGGCTACACCTTC	CASSQDRGARGYTF
TRBV2	-	TRBJ1-1	-	TGTGCCAGCACCGCCGCCGCCAGGGAGGAGGCTTTCTTT	CASTAAAREEAFF
TRBV19	-	TRBJ1-2	-	TGTGCCAGTAGTAATAATAACTGGAGCTTCGGCTACACCTTC	CASSNNNWSFGYTF
TRBV29-1	-	TRBJ1-6	TRBD1	TGCAGCGTCGCCGGTCAGGGGGCGAATTCACCCCTCCACTTT	CSVAGQGANSPLHF
TRBV28	few	TRBJ1-6	-	TGTGCCAGCTTACAGACAGGACCTACGAGCTCCTATAATTCACCCCTCCACTTT	CASLQTGPTSSYNSPLHF
TRBV10-2	-	TRBJ1-2	-	TGCGCCAGCAAACCCGGGACTGACCTTGAGTATGGCTACACCTTC	CASKPGTDLEYGYTF
TRBV25-1	once	TRBJ2-5	TRBD1	TGTGCCAGCAGTGAGGGACAGACCCCCCAAGAGACCCAGTACTTC	CASSEGQTPQETQYF
TRBV25-1	once	TRBJ1-5	-	TGTGCCAGCAGTAATTCAGGTTATCAGCCCCAGCATTTT	CASSNSGYQPQHF
TRBV3-1/TRBV3-2	-	TRBJ2-2	-	TGTGCCAGCAGCCAAGTCGCAGGGAGGACCGGGGAGCTGTTTTTT	CASSQVAGRTGELFF
TRBV7-8	-	TRBJ2-3	TRBD1	TGTGCCAGCAGCCGGCAACCGACAGGGTTTAGCACAGATACGCAGTATTTT	CASSRQPTGFSTDTQYF
TRBV5-8	-	TRBJ1-4	-	TGTGCCAGCAGCCTCCGACAGGCATTAAGGGCTAATGAAAAACTGTTTTTT	CASSLRQALRANEKLFF
TRBV9	-	TRBJ2-2	TRBD2	TGTGCCAGCAGCCTGCGGGAGGGCGGGAACACCGGGGAGCTGTTTTTT	CASSLREGGNTGELFF
TRBV4-1	few	TRBJ2-3	-	TGCGCCAGCAGCCAGCAACCCGGGGGACCAGATACGCAGTATTTT	CASSQQPGGPDTQYF
TRBV9	-	TRBJ1-6	-	TGTGCCAGCAGCGTAGGAGGATTGGGGGAGGATGCCTCACCCCTCCACTTT	CASSVGGLGEDASPLHF
TRBV13	-	TRBJ1-5	TRBD1	TGTGCCAGCAGCTTAGCCGGGACAGGGGAATACCAGCATTTT	CASSLAGTGEYQHF
TRBV2	-	TRBJ2-3	TRBD1	TGTGCCAGCAGTGAACAGGGGGCAGCAGATACGCAGTATTTT	CASSEQGAADTQYF
TRBV19	-	TRBJ1-1	-	TGTGCCAGTAGTATCAAACATGATGACACTGAAGCTTTCTTT	CASSIKHDDTEAFF
TRBV4-1	once	TRBJ1-3	TRBD1	TGCGCCAGCAGGCCAGACAGGGTGACTGGAAACACCATATATTTT	CASRPDRVTGNTIYF
TRBV4-3	-	TRBJ2-2	TRBD2	TGCGCCAGCAGCCCGGGGGGAGGAGCAGGCGGGGAGCTGTTTTTT	CASSPGGGAGGELFF